This T cell receptor beta chain was recovered during a study of response to subunit inactivated influenza vaccine. Comment on this clonotype: The antigen is not known.

TCRdb re-called the RT-PCR reads with MiXCR, one entry per CDR3 protein. This table has about 780,000 distinct CDR3 sequences, about 18% appearing once. The study's findings and limits: Authors suggested few new T cells are recruited by each seasonal influenza vaccination.

The CDR3 runs to 15 residues. Per the germline V gene, CDR1 is MNHEY and CDR2 is SMNVEV (reference sequence). Losses at the gene ends were 8 bases for V and 8 bases for J; bases not matched to a gene: 11. This chain uses TRBV27 with TRBJ2-1; 11 bases line up with TRBD1. The source is a man aged 45-60 years who received an inactivated influenza vaccine. The specimen comprised PBMCs from blood, sampled roughly 5 days after vaccination. The CDR3 DNA follows: TGTGCCAGCGGGTCTCTGGGACAGGGGGGGGATGAGCAGTTCTTC. It codes for CASGSLGQGGDEQFF.